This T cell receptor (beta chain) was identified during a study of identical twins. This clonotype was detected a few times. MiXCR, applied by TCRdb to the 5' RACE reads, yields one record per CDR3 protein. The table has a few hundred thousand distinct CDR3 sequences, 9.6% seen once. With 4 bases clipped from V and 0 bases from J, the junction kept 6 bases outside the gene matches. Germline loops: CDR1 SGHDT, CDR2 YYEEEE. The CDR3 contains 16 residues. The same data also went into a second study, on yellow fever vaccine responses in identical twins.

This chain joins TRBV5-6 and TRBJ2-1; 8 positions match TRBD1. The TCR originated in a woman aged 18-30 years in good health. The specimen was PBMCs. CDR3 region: CASSQAGQGSYNEQFF. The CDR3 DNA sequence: TGTGCCAGCAGCCAAGCTGGACAGGGCTCCTACAATGAGCAGTTCTTC.